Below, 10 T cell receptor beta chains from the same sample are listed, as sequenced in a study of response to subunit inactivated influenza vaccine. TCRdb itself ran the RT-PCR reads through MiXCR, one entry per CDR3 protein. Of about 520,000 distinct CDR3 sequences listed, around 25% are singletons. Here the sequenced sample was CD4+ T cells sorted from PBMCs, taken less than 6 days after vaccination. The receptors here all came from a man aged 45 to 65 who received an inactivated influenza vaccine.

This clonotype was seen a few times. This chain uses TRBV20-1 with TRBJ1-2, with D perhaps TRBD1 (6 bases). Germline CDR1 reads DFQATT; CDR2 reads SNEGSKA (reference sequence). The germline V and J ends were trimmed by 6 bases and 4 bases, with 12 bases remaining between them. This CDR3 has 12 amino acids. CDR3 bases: TGCAGTGCAGATACAGGGAGCTATGGCTACACCTTC. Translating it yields CSADTGSYGYTF.

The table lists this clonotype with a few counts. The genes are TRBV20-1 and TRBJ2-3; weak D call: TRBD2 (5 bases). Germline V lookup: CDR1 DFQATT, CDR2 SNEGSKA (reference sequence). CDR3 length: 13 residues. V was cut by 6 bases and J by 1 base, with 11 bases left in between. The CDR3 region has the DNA TGCAGTGCCCTCTTTAGCGGCACAGATACGCAGTATTTT. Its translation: CSALFSGTDTQYF.

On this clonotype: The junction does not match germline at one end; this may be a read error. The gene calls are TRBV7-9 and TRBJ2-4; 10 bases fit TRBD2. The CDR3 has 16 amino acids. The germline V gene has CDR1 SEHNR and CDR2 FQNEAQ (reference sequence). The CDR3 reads CTSSLAPSGGKDIQYF. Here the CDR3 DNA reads TGTACCAGCAGCTTAGCACCTAGCGGGGGCAAGGACATTCAGTACTTC.

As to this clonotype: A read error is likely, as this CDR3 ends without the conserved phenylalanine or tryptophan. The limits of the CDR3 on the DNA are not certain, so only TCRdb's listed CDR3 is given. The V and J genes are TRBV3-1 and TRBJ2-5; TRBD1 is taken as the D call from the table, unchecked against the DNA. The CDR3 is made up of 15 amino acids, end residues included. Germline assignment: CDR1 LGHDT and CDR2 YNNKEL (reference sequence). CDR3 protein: CASSQLPRQGRGFSV.

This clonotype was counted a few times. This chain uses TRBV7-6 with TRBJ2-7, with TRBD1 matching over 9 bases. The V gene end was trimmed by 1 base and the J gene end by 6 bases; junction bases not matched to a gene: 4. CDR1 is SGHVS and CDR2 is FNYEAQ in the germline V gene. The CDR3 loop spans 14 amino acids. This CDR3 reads CASSLEGTGFEQYF. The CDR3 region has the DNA TGTGCCAGCAGCTTAGAAGGGACAGGGTTCGAGCAGTACTTC.

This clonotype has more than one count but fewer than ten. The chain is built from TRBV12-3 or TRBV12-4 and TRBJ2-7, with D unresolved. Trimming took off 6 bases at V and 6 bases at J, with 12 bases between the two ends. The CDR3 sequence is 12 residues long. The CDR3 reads CASSTAAGEQYF. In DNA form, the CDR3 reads TGTGCCAGCAGCACCGCGGCAGGCGAGCAGTACTTC.

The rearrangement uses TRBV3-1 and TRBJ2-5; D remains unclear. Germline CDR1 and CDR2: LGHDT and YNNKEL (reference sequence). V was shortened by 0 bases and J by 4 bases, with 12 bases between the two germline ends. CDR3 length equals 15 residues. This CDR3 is CASSQDWYRPETQYF. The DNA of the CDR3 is TGTGCCAGCAGCCAAGATTGGTACAGACCAGAGACCCAGTACTTC.

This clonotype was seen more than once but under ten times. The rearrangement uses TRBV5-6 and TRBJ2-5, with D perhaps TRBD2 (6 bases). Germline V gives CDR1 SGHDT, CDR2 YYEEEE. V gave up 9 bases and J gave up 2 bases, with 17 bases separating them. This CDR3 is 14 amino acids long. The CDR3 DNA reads TGTGCCACCAACCTGGGAGGCGGACAAGAGACCCAGTACTTC. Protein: CATNLGGGQETQYF.

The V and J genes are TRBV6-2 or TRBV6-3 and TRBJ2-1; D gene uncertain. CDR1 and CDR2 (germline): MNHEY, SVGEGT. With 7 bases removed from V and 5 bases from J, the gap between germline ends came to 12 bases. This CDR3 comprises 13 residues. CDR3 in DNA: TGTGCCAGCACCGACCCCGGAAACAATGAGCAGTTCTTC. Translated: CASTDPGNNEQFF.

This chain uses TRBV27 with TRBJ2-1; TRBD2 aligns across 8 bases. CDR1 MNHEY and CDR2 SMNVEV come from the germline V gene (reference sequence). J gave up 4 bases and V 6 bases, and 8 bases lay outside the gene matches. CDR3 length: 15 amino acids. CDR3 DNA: TGTGCCAGCAGCCCTCTAGCGGGCCGTTACAATGAGCAGTTCTTC. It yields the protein CASSPLAGRYNEQFF.